A single T cell receptor (beta chain) is shown here with its context. This clone's antigen is unknown. Base-call qualities are not available, and no considerably larger clone is one nucleotide away. Each collaborating institution followed its own protocols to collect whole blood in K2EDTA tubes. For TCRbeta analysis, collaborators shipped samples in one of three forms: frozen whole blood, isolated PBMCs, or DNA extracted from either of those sample types. Deletion took 11 bases off V and 9 bases off J, with a span of 14 bases between the germline ends. Its CDR3 holds 12 amino acids, cysteine through phenylalanine. CDR3 DNA is the only sequence kept; it has 36 bases, read in frame from the first base. Reading the germline V gene (reference sequence) gives CDR1 MNHEY and CDR2 SMNVEV. TCRbeta CDR3 regions were amplified from genomic DNA using the immunoSEQ Assay, a bias-controlled multiplex PCR. As for the authors' bioinformatics: Nucleated cell counts per sample were estimated from amplification of reference gene primers within the assay. To quantify the absolute abundance of each unique TCRbeta CDR3 rearrangement, sequence reads were collapsed and filtered. For each sample, productive Simpson clonality was calculated as the square root of Simpson's diversity index across productive rearrangements. TCRdb retrieved this table from immuneACCESS and kept in-frame rearrangements only. Not all clones are present; in checked studies, unresolved V genes account for under half, and no reason is known for the remainder. The V and J calls and clone size were taken over from that table, and D and trimming were inferred from the DNA. This sample has roughly 39,000 clones in its table, and 80% to 90% of those were observed once. The ten largest clones add up to around 8.3% of the sample.

This entry is derived from a study of blood T cell repertoires in COVID-19 (dated by TCRdb to about 2020). With regard to the full study: Collaborator samples came from the United States, Italy and Spain and covered acute and convalescent phases of COVID-19. Subjects who had been exposed to COVID-19, were actively infected with it, or had recovered from it provided the deeply sampled blood TCRbeta repertoires that made up the dataset. Where available, HLA class I and class II types were obtained from metadata supplied by the sample provider rather than from assay-based typing. The repertoires were released in a freely available public database intended as a resource for research on the immune response to SARS-CoV-2. The material from the prospective study consisted of cDNA or gDNA derived from T cells, B-cell-depleted T cells, or PBMCs. Nearly every sample came with metadata listing a de-identified subject ID, COVID-19 status, age in years and sex. Samples were obtained from the ongoing ImmuneRACE study (first 160 participants) and from 1,000 to 1,500 subjects provided by 6 global collaborators.

Points the paper makes about the study in general: How much clinical and demographic metadata was included differed by source and by participant, and the metadata was provided uncurated.

This chain is built from TRBV27 and TRBJ1-6; matching of 5 bases hints at TRBD1 as the D gene. This clonotype originated in a man aged 25-40 years with active or convalescent COVID-19. Input material: peripheral blood. The sequence in DNA is TGTGCCCCACCCTGGGGGGGTTCACCCCTCCACTTT. The translation is CAPPWGGSPLHF.